A single sample gave rise to the 7 T cell receptor beta chains below, sequenced in a study of cytomegalovirus exposure and HLA in healthy donors. This PCR relied on a set of 60 Vbeta primers and 13 Jbeta primers. TCRdb keeps only in-frame clones here, not all; method: immunoSEQ multiplex PCR. Of approximately 100,000 clones in the sample, around three quarters were seen once. The sample consisted of PBMCs. The receptors stem from a human donor in good health.

A note on this clone: The junction and the germline gene differ at one end; a read error may be behind it. The chain has TRBV7-9 and TRBJ2-5; D is unclear. Germline V CDR1 and CDR2: SEHNR, FQNEAQ (reference sequence). The CDR3 extends over 13 amino acids. The CDR3 loop is CSSSLENQETQYF. The CDR3 DNA reads as TGTTCCAGCAGCTTGGAGAACCAAGAGACCCAGTACTTC.

The chain carries TRBV5-1 and TRBJ1-1; D might be TRBD1 (5 bases). The V end was cut by 5 bases, the J end by 5 bases, with 22 bases between. Germline V lookup: CDR1 SGHRS, CDR2 YFSETQ. CDR3 length: 16 amino acids. CDR3 residues: CASSRRGWDGSTEAFF. Here the CDR3 DNA reads TGCGCCAGCAGTCGGAGGGGCTGGGATGGGTCGACTGAAGCTTTCTTT.

V is TRBV9 and J is TRBJ2-7; 7 bases match TRBD2. V was clipped by 2 bases and J by 2 bases; unmatched bases: 4. Per the germline V gene, CDR1 is SGDLS and CDR2 is YYNGEE. There are 14 residues in the CDR3. The CDR3 region is CASSVAAGTYEQYF. CDR3 nucleotides: TGTGCCAGCAGCGTGGCAGCGGGAACCTACGAGCAGTACTTC.

The chain combines TRBV10-2 with TRBJ2-3; D remains ambiguous. The V end lost 5 bases, the J end lost 2 bases, and 14 bases lay between the germline ends. The CDR3 sequence is 15 residues long. CDR1 is WSHSY, CDR2 SAAADI, per germline. The CDR3 sequence: CASSPLLRNTDTQYF. Written as DNA, the CDR3 is TGCGCCAGCAGTCCCTTATTGCGGAACACAGATACGCAGTATTTT.

The J gene is TRBJ2-7, the V gene TRBV7-9, with TRBD2 matching over 9 bases. The germline V gene encodes CDR1 SEHNR and CDR2 FQNEAQ (reference sequence). V trimming: 5 bases; J trimming: 9 bases; junction bases outside the gene matches: 14. The CDR3 spans 15 residues. The CDR3 spells CASSVSGLAGRGQYF. CDR3 sequence (DNA): TGTGCCAGCAGCGTCTCGGGACTAGCTGGGCGAGGGCAGTACTTC. The full variable domain, in which reference TRBV7-9 and TRBJ2-7 provide the parts outside the CDR3, is DTGVSQNPRHKITKRGQNVTFRCDPISEHNRLYWYRQTLGQGPEFLTYFQNEAQLEKSRLLSDRFSAERPKGSFSTLEIQRTEQGDSAMYLCASSVSGLAGRGQYFGPGTRLTVT.

The chain joins TRBV27 to TRBJ2-5, with 12 bases identical to TRBD2. The CDR3 is 16 amino acids. Germline V CDR1 and CDR2: MNHEY, SMNVEV (reference sequence). V trimming: 1 base; J trimming: 4 bases; junction bases outside the gene matches: 4. CDR3 region: CASSLLTSGGAETQYF. CDR3 nucleotide sequence: TGTGCCAGCAGTTTATTGACTAGCGGGGGAGCAGAGACCCAGTACTTC.

As concerns this clone: The junction departs from germline at one end; a sequencing error may be responsible. V usage is TRBV2 and J usage is TRBJ1-2; 10 bases fit TRBD1. This CDR3 is built from 14 residues. Germline assignment: CDR1 SNHLY and CDR2 FYNNEI. CDR3 amino acids: CASSDDRGLYGCTF. DNA of the CDR3: TGTGCCAGCAGTGACGACAGGGGGCTTTATGGCTGCACCTTC.